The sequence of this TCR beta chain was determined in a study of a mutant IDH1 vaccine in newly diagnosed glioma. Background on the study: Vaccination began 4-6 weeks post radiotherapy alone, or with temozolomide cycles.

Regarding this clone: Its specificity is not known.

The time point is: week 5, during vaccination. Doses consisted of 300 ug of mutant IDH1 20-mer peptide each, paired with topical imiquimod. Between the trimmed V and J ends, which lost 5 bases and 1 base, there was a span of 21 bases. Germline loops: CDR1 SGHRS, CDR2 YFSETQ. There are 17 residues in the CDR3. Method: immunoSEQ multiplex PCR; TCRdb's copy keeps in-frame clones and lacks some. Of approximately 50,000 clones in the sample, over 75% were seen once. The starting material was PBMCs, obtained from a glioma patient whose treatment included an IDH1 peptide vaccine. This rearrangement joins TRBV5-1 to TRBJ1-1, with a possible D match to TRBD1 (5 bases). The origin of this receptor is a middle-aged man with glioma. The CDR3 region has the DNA TGCGCCAGCAGAGTGAGAGGGCAGGGCGTACGGAACACTGAAGCTTTCTTT. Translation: CASRVRGQGVRNTEAFF.